This entry features one T cell receptor (beta chain) sequence. Antigen unknown. TCRdb's table, derived via immunoSEQ multiplex PCR, lists solely in-frame clones and lacks some. The sample has about 680,000 clones, more than 70% seen once. This sample's treatment: about 20 received Ad26.COV2.S at low or high dose, single or two shots; about 5 received placebo; per-sample allocation not given. Collection of samples fell on day 63 after the first vaccine or placebo injection. Between the trimmed V and J ends, which lost 0 bases and 1 base, there was a span of 6 bases. The germline gives CDR1 SGHTA, CDR2 FQGNSA. The CDR3 consists of 14 residues. The data were taken from a study of Ad26.COV2.S vaccination and SARS-CoV-2 variants. Findings and caveats of the study: Non-spike TCR breadth did not differ much between vaccine and placebo recipients.

The TCR originated in a person aged 18-65 years who received the Ad26.COV2.S COVID-19 vaccine or a placebo. The chain couples TRBV7-2 to TRBJ1-1; D gene uncertain. The material sequenced was peripheral blood, taken in a trial of Ad26.COV2.S vaccine versus placebo. The CDR3 sequence: CASSLASGNTEAFF. CDR3 coding DNA: TGTGCCAGCAGCTTAGCCTCAGGGAACACTGAAGCTTTCTTT.